This T cell receptor (beta chain) was sequenced during a study of graft-versus-host responses after intestinal transplantation. Study conclusions and caveats: Across patients carrying graft-donor T cell macrochimerism, allografts held high graft-versus-host to host-versus-graft clonal ratios. Maximum circulating GvH clone levels tracked with early post-transplant HvG decreases. Investigators detected GvH clones in recipient marrow, with some emerging earlier in ileum or blood.

TCRdb keeps only in-frame clones here, not all; method: immunoSEQ multiplex PCR. The sample has 130,000 to 150,000 clones; approximately 91% are singletons. Worth noting for this clone: Its matching antigen is unknown.

This CDR3 has 14 residues. Germline-derived CDR1 and CDR2 are ENHRY and SYGVKD. V lost 5 bases, J lost 4 bases, and 6 bases stayed unmatched. J is TRBJ1-1 and V is TRBV10-3; TRBD1 agrees at 8 bases. The source was unstimulated CD4+ T cells sorted from spleen or lymph node cells, collected before intestinal transplant. This sequence was found in a human donor who received an intestinal transplant. CDR3 sequence (DNA): TGTGCCATCAGTCCAGGGGGCGCGAGCACTGAAGCTTTCTTT. It specifies CAISPGGASTEAFF.